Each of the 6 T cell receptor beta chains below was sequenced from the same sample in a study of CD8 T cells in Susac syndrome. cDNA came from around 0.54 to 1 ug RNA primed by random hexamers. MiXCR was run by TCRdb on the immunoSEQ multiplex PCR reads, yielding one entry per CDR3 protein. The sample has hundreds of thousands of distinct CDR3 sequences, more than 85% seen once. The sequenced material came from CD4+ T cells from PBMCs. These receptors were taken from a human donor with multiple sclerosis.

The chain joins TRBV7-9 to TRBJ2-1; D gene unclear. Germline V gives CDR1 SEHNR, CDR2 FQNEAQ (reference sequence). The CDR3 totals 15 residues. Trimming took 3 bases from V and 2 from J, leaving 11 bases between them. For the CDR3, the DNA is TGTGCCAGCAGCTTTTGGAAAACGACCTACAATGAGCAGTTCTTC. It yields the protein CASSFWKTTYNEQFF.

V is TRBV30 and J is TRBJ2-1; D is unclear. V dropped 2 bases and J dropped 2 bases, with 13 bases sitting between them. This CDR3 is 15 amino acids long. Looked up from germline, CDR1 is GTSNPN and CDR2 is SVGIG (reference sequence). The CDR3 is CAWSPPTSPYNEQFF. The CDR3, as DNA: TGTGCCTGGAGTCCGCCCACCTCCCCCTACAATGAGCAGTTCTTC. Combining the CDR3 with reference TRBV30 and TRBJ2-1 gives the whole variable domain SQTIHQWPATLVQPVGSPLSLECTVEGTSNPNLYWYRQAAGRGLQLLFYSVGIGQISSEVPQNLSASRPQDRQFILSSKKLLLSDSGFYLCAWSPPTSPYNEQFFGPGTRLTVL.

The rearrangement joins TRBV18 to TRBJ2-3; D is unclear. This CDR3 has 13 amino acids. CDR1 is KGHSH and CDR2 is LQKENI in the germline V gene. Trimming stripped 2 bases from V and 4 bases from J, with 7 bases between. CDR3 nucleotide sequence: TGTGCCAGCTCACCAGCTCCCCCAGATACGCAGTATTTT. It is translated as CASSPAPPDTQYF.

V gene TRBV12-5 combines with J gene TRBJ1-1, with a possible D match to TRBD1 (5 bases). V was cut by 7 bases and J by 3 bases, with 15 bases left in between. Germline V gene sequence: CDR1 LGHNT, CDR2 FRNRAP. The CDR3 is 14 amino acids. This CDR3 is CASAQGLGDTEAFF. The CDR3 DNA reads TGTGCTAGTGCTCAGGGTTTGGGGGACACTGAAGCTTTCTTT.

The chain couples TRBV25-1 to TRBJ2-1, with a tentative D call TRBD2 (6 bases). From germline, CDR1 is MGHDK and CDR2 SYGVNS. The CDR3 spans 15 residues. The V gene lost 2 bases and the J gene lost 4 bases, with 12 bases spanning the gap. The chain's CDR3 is CASSEPVAGYNEQFF. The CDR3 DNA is TGTGCCAGCAGTGAACCCGTGGCGGGGTACAATGAGCAGTTCTTC.

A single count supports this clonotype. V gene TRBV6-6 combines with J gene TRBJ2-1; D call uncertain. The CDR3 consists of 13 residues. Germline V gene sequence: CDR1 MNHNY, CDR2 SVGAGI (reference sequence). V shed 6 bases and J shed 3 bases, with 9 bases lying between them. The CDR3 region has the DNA TGTGCCAGCAGGTCCGACCTCTACAATGAGCAGTTCTTC. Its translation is CASRSDLYNEQFF.